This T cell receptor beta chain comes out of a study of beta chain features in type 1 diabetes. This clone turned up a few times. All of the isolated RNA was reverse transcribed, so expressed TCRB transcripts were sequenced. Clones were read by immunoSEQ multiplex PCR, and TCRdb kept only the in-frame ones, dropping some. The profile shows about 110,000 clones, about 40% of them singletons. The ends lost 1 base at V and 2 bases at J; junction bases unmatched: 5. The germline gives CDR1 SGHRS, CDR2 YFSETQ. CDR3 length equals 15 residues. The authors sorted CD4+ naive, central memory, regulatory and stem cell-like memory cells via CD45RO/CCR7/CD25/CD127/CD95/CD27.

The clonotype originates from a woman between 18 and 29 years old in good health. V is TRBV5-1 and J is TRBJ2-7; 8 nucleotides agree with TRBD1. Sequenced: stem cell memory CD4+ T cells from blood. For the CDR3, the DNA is TGCGCCAGCAGCTTGTGGGGGACAGGTACCTACGAGCAGTACTTC. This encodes CASSLWGTGTYEQYF.